This TCR beta chain was observed in a study of shared clonotypes between healthy human individuals. Per the germline V gene, CDR1 is LNHNV and CDR2 is YYDKDF (reference sequence). CDR3 length equals 14 residues. Trimming stripped 0 bases from V and 4 bases from J, with 9 bases between. Investigators divided CD4+ cells into CD45RA+ naive and CD45RA-negative memory subsets. Each subset's genomic DNA was shared equally among a number of immunoSEQ plates. Generated by immunoSEQ multiplex PCR, the TCRdb table keeps only in-frame clones and is missing some. The sample shows 2,500,000 or so clones, approximately 94% of them seen only once.

The chain recombines TRBV15 with TRBJ1-1; D uncertain. The origin of this receptor is a man younger than 30 in good health. The specimen sequenced was naive CD4+ T cells sorted from blood. Specified subset: CD45RA+ positively selected. CDR3 amino acids: CATSRDGVGTEAFF. DNA for the CDR3: TGTGCCACCAGCAGAGATGGGGTAGGCACTGAAGCTTTCTTT.